Listed below are T cell receptor beta chains from one sample, sequenced in a study of CD8 T cells in ankylosing spondylitis. TCRdb passed the 5' RACE reads through MiXCR, listing each CDR3 protein once. This table holds a few hundred thousand distinct CDR3 sequences, 6.5% to 10% found once. The source material was blood, either unsorted or a sorted T cell fraction (not recorded which). The receptors were sampled from a male donor with ankylosing spondylitis. The CDR3 runs from the conserved cysteine through the conserved F or W. The order of the fields is J gene, V gene, clone size, D gene, CDR3 protein, CDR3 DNA. D genes are given only for firm matches. The size of a clone is reported for some rows only, either as once, few or many, or as a class for expanded clones.

>TRBJ2-7|TRBV28|many|NA
CASSLTRGAGPYEQYF
TGTGCCAGCAGTTTAACTCGTGGGGCAGGGCCCTACGAGCAGTACTTC
>TRBJ2-7|TRBV4-2|few|NA
CASSQPGVPYEQYF
TGTGCCAGCAGCCAGCCGGGGGTTCCCTACGAGCAGTACTTC
>TRBJ2-3|TRBV5-1|NA|NA
CASSPGQINTDTQYF
TGCGCCAGCAGCCCCGGACAGATCAACACAGATACGCAGTATTTT
>TRBJ1-1|TRBV12-3/TRBV12-4|NA|NA
CASSPPGSGNTEAFF
TGTGCCAGCAGTCCTCCAGGGTCAGGGAACACTGAAGCTTTCTTT
>TRBJ2-1|TRBV29-1|few|TRBD2
CSVLGLAEYNEQFF
TGCAGCGTTCTCGGACTAGCGGAGTACAATGAGCAGTTCTTC
>TRBJ2-3|TRBV6-2/TRBV6-3|NA|NA
CASRRTNTDTQYF
TGTGCCAGCAGGCGGACTAACACAGATACGCAGTATTTT
>TRBJ1-2|TRBV5-1|many|NA
CASSLNQGNYGYTF
TGCGCCAGCAGCTTAAACCAGGGGAACTATGGCTACACCTTC
>TRBJ2-2|TRBV5-1|many|NA
CASSKDLNTGELFF
TGCGCCAGCAGCAAGGACTTGAACACCGGGGAGCTGTTTTTT
>TRBJ2-1|TRBV27|few|TRBD2
CASSSLAAYNEQFF
TGTGCCAGCAGTTCACTAGCGGCCTACAATGAGCAGTTCTTC
>TRBJ2-7|TRBV28|NA|NA
CASSFHWDYEQYF
TGTGCCAGCAGTTTTCATTGGGACTACGAGCAGTACTTC
>TRBJ2-6|TRBV29-1|few|TRBD1
CSVETGVGANVLTF
TGCAGCGTAGAAACAGGGGTCGGGGCCAACGTCCTGACTTTC
>TRBJ2-1|TRBV4-2|few|NA
CASSQDLGFPAYNEQFF
TGTGCCAGCAGCCAAGATCTTGGGTTCCCGGCTTACAATGAGCAGTTCTTC
>TRBJ2-7|TRBV12-3/TRBV12-4|NA|TRBD2
CASSLRVGRAYEQYF
TGTGCCAGCAGTTTAAGGGTCGGGAGGGCCTACGAGCAGTACTTC
>TRBJ1-1|TRBV5-6|NA|NA
CASSFRAGAEAFF
TGTGCCAGCAGCTTTCGGGCAGGGGCCGAAGCTTTCTTT
>TRBJ1-2|TRBV7-2|many|NA
CASSLGNNRASGYTF
TGTGCCAGCAGCTTAGGCAATAACAGGGCCTCGGGCTACACCTTC
>TRBJ2-7|TRBV7-8|many|NA
CASSSNRAVHEQYF
TGTGCCAGCAGCTCAAATCGCGCGGTACACGAGCAGTACTTC
>TRBJ2-4|TRBV29-1|many|NA
CSVVQKNIQYF
TGCAGCGTTGTGCAGAAAAACATTCAGTACTTC
>TRBJ2-2|TRBV29-1|few|NA
CSVEADVLGELFF
TGCAGCGTTGAAGCGGACGTACTGGGGGAGCTGTTTTTT
>TRBJ2-7|TRBV10-3|few|TRBD2
CAITDTSGSWYEQYF
TGTGCCATCACCGATACTAGCGGGAGTTGGTACGAGCAGTACTTC
>TRBJ2-1|TRBV7-9|NA|TRBD2
CASSLRREATYNEQFF
TGTGCCAGCAGCTTACGACGGGAGGCGACCTACAATGAGCAGTTCTTC
>TRBJ2-2|TRBV5-1|many|NA
CASSFLQNTGELFF
TGCGCCAGCAGCTTTCTCCAGAACACCGGGGAGCTGTTTTTT
>TRBJ2-7|TRBV3-1|NA|NA
CASSQSPGAYEQYF
TGTGCCAGCAGCCAGTCCCCAGGGGCCTACGAGCAGTACTTC
>TRBJ2-1|TRBV5-1|NA|NA
CASSMDRQNNEQFF
TGCGCCAGCAGCATGGACCGGCAGAACAATGAGCAGTTCTTC
>TRBJ2-7|TRBV15|NA|NA
CATSRENRAGKGEQYF
TGTGCCACCAGCAGGGAAAACAGGGCTGGGAAGGGCGAGCAGTACTTC